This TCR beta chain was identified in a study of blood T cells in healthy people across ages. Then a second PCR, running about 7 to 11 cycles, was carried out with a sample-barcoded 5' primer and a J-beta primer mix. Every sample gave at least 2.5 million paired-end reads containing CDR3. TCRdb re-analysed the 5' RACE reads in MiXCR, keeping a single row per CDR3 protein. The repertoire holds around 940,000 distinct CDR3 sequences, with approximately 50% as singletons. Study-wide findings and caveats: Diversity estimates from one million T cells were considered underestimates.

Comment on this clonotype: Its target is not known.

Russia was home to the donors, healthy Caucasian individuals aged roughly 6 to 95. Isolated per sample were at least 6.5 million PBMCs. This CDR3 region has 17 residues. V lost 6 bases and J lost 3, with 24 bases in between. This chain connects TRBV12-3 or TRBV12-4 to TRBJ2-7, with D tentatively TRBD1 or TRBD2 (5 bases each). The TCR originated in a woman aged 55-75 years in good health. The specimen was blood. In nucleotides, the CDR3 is TGTGCCAGCAGCCAGACCCCCCGGGGCCAATACCACTACGAGCAGTACTTC. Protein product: CASSQTPRGQYHYEQYF.